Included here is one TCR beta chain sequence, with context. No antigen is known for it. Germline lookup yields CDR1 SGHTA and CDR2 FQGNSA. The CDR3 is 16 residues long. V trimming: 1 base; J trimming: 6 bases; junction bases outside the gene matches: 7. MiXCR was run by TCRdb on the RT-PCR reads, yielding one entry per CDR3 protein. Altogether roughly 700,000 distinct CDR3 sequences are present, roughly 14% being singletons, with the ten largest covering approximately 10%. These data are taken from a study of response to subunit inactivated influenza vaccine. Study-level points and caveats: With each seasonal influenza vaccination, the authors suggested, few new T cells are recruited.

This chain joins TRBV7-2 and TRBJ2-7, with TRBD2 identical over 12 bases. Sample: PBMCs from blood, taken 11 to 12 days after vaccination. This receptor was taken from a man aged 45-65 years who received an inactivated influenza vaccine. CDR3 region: CASSLGLAGVLGEQYF. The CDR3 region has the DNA TGTGCCAGCAGCTTAGGACTAGCGGGAGTTCTGGGCGAGCAGTACTTC.